A selection of T cell receptor beta chains follows, all from one sample in a study of blood T cell repertoires in COVID-19. The assay was immunoSEQ multiplex PCR, and TCRdb's table has in-frame clones only and misses some. Of 56,000 or so clones in the sample, 70% to 90% were seen once. The sequenced material came from peripheral blood. These TCRs come from a human donor in a cohort sampled during active COVID-19. The CDR3 runs from the conserved cysteine through the conserved F or W. The D gene is left open where the match is weak. Not every row has a clone size; where given, it reads once, few, many or a size class.

CDR3 DNA	CDR3 protein	clone size	D gene	J gene	V gene
TGTGCCAGCAGCCAAGACGGGACAGGCAGCCTCTATAATAGCAATCAGCCCCAGCATTTT	CASSQDGTGSLYNSNQPQHF	.	TRBD1	TRBJ1-5	TRBV4-2
TGTGCTTCCGCGGGGGGGAATTCACCCCTCCACTTT	CASAGGNSPLHF	.	.	TRBJ1-6	TRBV28
TGTGCCAGCAGCTTGTGGACAGGTAGTAGGAACATTCAGTACTTC	CASSLWTGSRNIQYF	.	TRBD1	TRBJ2-4	TRBV5-4
TGTGCCTGGAGTGTACTGGAGACCCAGTACTTC	CAWSVLETQYF	.	.	TRBJ2-5	TRBV30
TGTGCCAGCAAGGTCGGGGGGGCCAACGTCCTGACTTTC	CASKVGGANVLTF	.	.	TRBJ2-6	TRBV7-2
TGTGCCATCAGTGAGCCTAGCGGGGATAGAGATACGCAGTATTTT	CAISEPSGDRDTQYF	once	TRBD2	TRBJ2-3	TRBV10-3
TGTGCCAGCAGCTTAGGAACAGGGGAGCAGTACTTC	CASSLGTGEQYF	.	.	TRBJ2-7	TRBV7-9
TGTGCCACCAGTGATGCAAGGGGGACCTACAATGAGCAGTTCTTC	CATSDARGTYNEQFF	.	.	TRBJ2-1	TRBV24-1
TGTGCCAGCAGCTTAGATACAGGGTCCGAGCAGTACTTC	CASSLDTGSEQYF	few	.	TRBJ2-7	TRBV13
TGTGCCACCAGTGATTTCCGACAGGGGAGAGATACGCAGTATTTT	CATSDFRQGRDTQYF	.	TRBD1	TRBJ2-3	TRBV24-1
TGTGCCACCAGTGATTTCGGGGGGCAGAGCTCCTACAATGAGCAGTTCTTC	CATSDFGGQSSYNEQFF	once	.	TRBJ2-1	TRBV24-1
TGTGCCTGGAGTAGTGGACTCCCGGGGGGGAGGGGGGCCAACGTCCTGACTTTC	CAWSSGLPGGRGANVLTF	.	TRBD2	TRBJ2-6	TRBV30
TGTGCCAGTAGTATAGTACAGGGGGCGAATGGGAACTATGGCTACACCTTC	CASSIVQGANGNYGYTF	.	TRBD1	TRBJ1-2	TRBV19
TGCGCCAGCAGCTTGGATGTGGCGGGCGGGACAGGGACCCACGAGCAGTACTTC	CASSLDVAGGTGTHEQYF	.	TRBD1	TRBJ2-7	TRBV5-1
TGTGCCAGCTTGGGACAGGGGAACACCGGGGAGCTGTTTTTT	CASLGQGNTGELFF	.	TRBD1	TRBJ2-2	TRBV25-1
TGTGCCAGCAGCCCTCGGACAGGGGGGGAAGCTTTCTTT	CASSPRTGGEAFF	.	TRBD1	TRBJ1-1	TRBV7-3
TGCAGCACTGTAGGGAAGGAGGAAAAAGCTTTCTTT	CSTVGKEEKAFF	.	.	TRBJ1-1	TRBV29-1
TGTGCCAGTAGTGCCCAGACAGGGTTCGGAGGCTACACCTTC	CASSAQTGFGGYTF	.	TRBD1	TRBJ1-2	TRBV19
TGCGCCAGCAGCGACAGGGAAGATTCACCCCTCCACTTT	CASSDREDSPLHF	.	TRBD1	TRBJ1-6	TRBV5-1
TGTGCCAGCAGTGACTCACAGACTAGAACCACAGATACGCAGTATTTT	CASSDSQTRTTDTQYF	few	.	TRBJ2-3	TRBV6-4